Given below is one TCR beta chain in context. As yet, its antigen is unknown. In the PCR, 60 Vbeta and 13 Jbeta primers were used. Using immunoSEQ multiplex PCR, the repertoire was profiled, and TCRdb retains in-frame clones only, with some absent. The table records about 150,000 clones, roughly 80% of them present only once. V was trimmed by 5 bases and J by 13 bases, leaving 24 bases between them. The CDR3 covers 16 residues. Per germline, CDR1 SEHNR and CDR2 FQNEAQ (reference sequence). This specimen comes from a study of cytomegalovirus exposure and HLA in healthy donors. Overall study findings and caveats: Reportedly, TCR beta sequences accurately predicted HLA-A and HLA-B alleles in most subjects.

The chain combines TRBV7-9 with TRBJ1-6; maybe TRBD1 (5 bases). Sequences were obtained from PBMCs. This receptor was obtained from a woman in her forties in good health and CMV-seronegative. The CDR3 coding sequence is TGTGCCAGCAGCCCAGCGACCGGAGGGGTTGTCCACCCCCTCCACTTT. This codes for CASSPATGGVVHPLHF.